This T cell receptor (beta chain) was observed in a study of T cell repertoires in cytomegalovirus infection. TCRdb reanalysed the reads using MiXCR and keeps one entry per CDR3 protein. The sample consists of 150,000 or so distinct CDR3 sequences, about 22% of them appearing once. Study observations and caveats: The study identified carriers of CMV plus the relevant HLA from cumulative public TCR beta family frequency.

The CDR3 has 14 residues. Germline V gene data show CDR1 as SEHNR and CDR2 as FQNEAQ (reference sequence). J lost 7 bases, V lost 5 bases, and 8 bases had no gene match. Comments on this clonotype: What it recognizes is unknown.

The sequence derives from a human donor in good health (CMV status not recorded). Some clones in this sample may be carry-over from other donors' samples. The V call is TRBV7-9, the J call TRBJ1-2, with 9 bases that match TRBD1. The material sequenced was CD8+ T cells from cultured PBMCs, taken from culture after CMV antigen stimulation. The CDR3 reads CASSLSGQGTGYTF. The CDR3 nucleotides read TGTGCCAGCAGCCTAAGTGGACAGGGGACTGGCTACACCTTC.